The 32 T cell receptor beta chains below all came from one sample that was sequenced in a study of regulatory T cells in long-lasting Graves disease. Time point noted: newly diagnosed GD, antithyroid drugs for less than 3 months. There was RNA extracted from PBMCs, and the TCR library was made from it. According to the study, TCR beta libraries were built with iRepertoire HTBI primers and CDR3-region Arm-PCR. MiXCR, run by TCRdb on the multiplex PCR reads, gives a single entry per CDR3 protein. The repertoire holds about half a million distinct CDR3 sequences, around 12% seen once, with 7.5% to 9% in the top ten. Another study also made use of these data, one on T cells in Graves' hyperthyroidism and ophthalmopathy.

The starting material was peripheral blood mononuclear cells (PBMCs), obtained at new diagnosis, from a patient treated with antithyroid drugs. These receptors all stem from a woman in her 30s with Graves disease.

The table lists this clonotype with many counts. The chain employs TRBV29-1 and TRBJ2-5; tentatively, D is TRBD2 (6 bases). Per germline, CDR1 SQVTM and CDR2 ANQGSEA. The germline V and J ends were trimmed by 0 bases and 12 bases, with 17 bases remaining between them. This CDR3 is 13 amino acids long. The CDR3 region has the DNA TGCAGCGTTGAAGATCCGCGGGACCATCCCAAGTACTTC. The encoded protein is CSVEDPRDHPKYF.

Many counts were recorded for this clonotype. CDR3 DNA sequence: TGTGCCAGCAGCCAAGAAGGTGCACTAGCGGGCCCAGAGACCCAGTACTTC. The encoded protein is CASSQEGALAGPETQYF. The chain employs TRBV3-1 and TRBJ2-5, with 9 bases aligning to TRBD2. The CDR3 is made up of 17 amino acids. After removal of 0 bases from V and 4 bases from J, the junction contained 9 bases not matched to a gene. Looked up from germline, CDR1 is LGHDT and CDR2 is YNNKEL (reference sequence).

As concerns this clonotype: This may come from a read error, since a much larger clone is one base off. V usage is TRBV5-1 and J usage is TRBJ1-1; TRBD1 might be the D (5 bases). CDR3 length equals 13 residues. Germline CDR1 reads SGHRS; CDR2 reads YFSETQ. The V gene lost 5 bases and the J gene lost 6 bases, with 14 bases spanning the gap. The CDR3 DNA reads TGCGCCAGCAGGCCTGGGGAAGGGGCTGAAGCTTTCTTT. This gives the protein CASRPGEGAEAFF. Full variable domain (missing parts from reference TRBV5-1 and TRBJ1-1): KAGVTQTPRYLIKTRGQQVTLSCSPISGHRSVSWYQQTPGQGLQFLFEYFSETQRNKGNFPGRFSGRQFSNSRSEMNVSTLELGDSALYLCASRPGEGAEAFFGQGTRLTVV.

This clonotype was seen at least ten times. The chain uses TRBV28 and TRBJ2-2, with TRBD2 matching 9 bases. The trim removed 1 base at V and 5 bases at J, leaving 5 bases unmatched. Germline values: CDR1 MDHEN, CDR2 SYDVKM. There are 16 residues in the CDR3. The chain's CDR3 is CASSLFGLAGTGELFF. CDR3 nucleotide sequence: TGTGCCAGCAGTTTATTCGGCCTAGCGGGAACCGGGGAGCTGTTTTTT. The full variable domain, its missing parts supplied by reference TRBV28 and TRBJ2-2, is DVKVTQSSRYLVKRTGEKVFLECVQDMDHENMFWYRQDPGLGLRLIYFSYDVKMKEKGDIPEGYSVSREKKERFSLILESASTNQTSMYLCASSLFGLAGTGELFFGEGSRLTVL.

This clonotype appeared many times. The CDR3 protein is CASTGTSSDTQYF. The CDR3 bases are TGTGCCAGCACCGGGACTAGCTCAGATACGCAGTATTTT. This rearrangement joins TRBV2 to TRBJ2-3, with 9 bases matching TRBD2. Germline CDR1 is SNHLY and CDR2 is FYNNEI. V was pared by 7 bases and J by 4 bases, with 3 bases of the junction left unmatched. The CDR3 is 13 residues long.

As to this clonotype: Given a much more abundant clone one base away, this may be a read error. The chain has TRBV18 and TRBJ1-1, with D unclear. CDR1 is KGHSH and CDR2 is LQKENI in the germline V gene. CDR3 length: 13 residues. Here the CDR3 reads CPSSLLKNTEAFF. In DNA, the CDR3 is TGTCCCAGCTCACTACTCAAGAACACTGAAGCTTTCTTT.

This clonotype was counted many times. V and J are TRBV7-9 and TRBJ2-3, with no clear D. Per germline, CDR1 SEHNR and CDR2 FQNEAQ (reference sequence). The CDR3 spans 14 residues. The V end lost 1 base, the J end lost 0 bases, and 5 bases lay between the germline ends. CDR3 protein: CASSLGTSTDTQYF. As DNA, the CDR3 is TGTGCCAGCAGCTTAGGAACTAGCACAGATACGCAGTATTTT.

CDR3 region: CSVEERENGTANYEQYF. The DNA of the CDR3 is TGCAGCGTTGAAGAGCGGGAGAATGGGACGGCAAACTACGAGCAGTACTTC. V is TRBV29-1 and J is TRBJ2-7; 7 bases line up with TRBD2. Germline lookup yields CDR1 SQVTM and CDR2 ANQGSEA. With 0 bases clipped from V and 3 bases from J, the junction kept 14 bases outside the gene matches. The CDR3 consists of 17 residues.

In its sample, this clonotype was seen many times. The chain joins TRBV20-1 to TRBJ2-3; D ambiguous. V was trimmed by 5 bases and J by 2 bases, leaving 17 bases between them. Per the germline V gene, CDR1 is DFQATT and CDR2 is SNEGSKA (reference sequence). The CDR3 totals 15 residues. The CDR3 loop is CSAFDGLRITDTQYF. In DNA form, the CDR3 reads TGCAGTGCTTTCGACGGATTAAGAATCACAGATACGCAGTATTTT.

V and J are TRBV11-2 and TRBJ2-3; perhaps TRBD1 as D (6 bases). Germline CDR1 is SGHAT and CDR2 is FQNNGV. This CDR3 has 16 residues. The V gene lost 0 bases and the J gene lost 1 base, with 11 bases spanning the gap. DNA of the CDR3: TGTGCCAGCAGCTTAGATTACAGGGACCGCACAGATACGCAGTATTTT. It translates to CASSLDYRDRTDTQYF.

This clonotype was seen many times. The rearrangement uses TRBV6-5 and TRBJ1-1; TRBD1 might be the D (6 bases). The V gene's germline CDR1 is MNHEY and CDR2 SVGAGI. CDR3 size: 15 residues. With 2 bases removed from V and 1 base from J, the gap between germline ends came to 11 bases. The CDR3 DNA is TGTGCCAGCAGTTACCTGGGAGGGGGGAACACTGAAGCTTTCTTT. Its protein is CASSYLGGGNTEAFF.

This clonotype was detected only a few times. A read error may be the cause here, since a much bigger clone is one base away. Here the CDR3 omits its conserved ending phenylalanine or tryptophan, so a read error is the likely source. The gene calls are TRBV20-1 and TRBJ1-1, with 8 bases fitting TRBD1. CDR3 size: 15 residues. Trimming at V came to 1 base and at J to 8 bases, leaving 12 bases not matched to a gene. Germline V gene sequence: CDR1 DFQATT, CDR2 SNEGSKA (reference sequence). CDR3 protein: CSARGFDRGRVEAFL. Written as DNA, the CDR3 is TGCAGTGCTAGAGGGTTCGACAGGGGACGGGTCGAAGCTTTCCTT.

With respect to this clonotype: A far larger clone is a single base away, which makes a read error likely. The chain links TRBV11-2 to TRBJ1-2, with 9 positions matching TRBD1. This CDR3 has 15 residues. CDR1 is SGHAT and CDR2 is FQNNGV in the germline V gene. With 6 bases clipped from V and 5 bases from J, the junction kept 10 bases outside the gene matches. The DNA for the CDR3 is TGTGCCAGCAGGCCGGCCTCCGGGACAGGGTATGGCTACACCTTC. Translation gives CASRPASGTGYGYTF.

This clonotype was detected ten times or more. The V and J genes are TRBV30 and TRBJ1-5, with 10 bases aligning to TRBD1. The CDR3 runs 15 residues. Germline V CDR1 and CDR2: GTSNPN, SVGIG (reference sequence). V trimming: 2 bases; J trimming: 7 bases; junction bases outside the gene matches: 8. The CDR3: CAWSPRDRGRQPQHF. The CDR3, as DNA: TGTGCCTGGAGTCCCCGGGACAGGGGAAGACAGCCCCAGCATTTT.

This clonotype has only a few counts. The chain is built from TRBV5-1 and TRBJ2-5; 7 bases line up with TRBD2. CDR3 length: 15 amino acids. Germline CDR1 SGHRS, CDR2 YFSETQ. Trimming took 3 bases from V and 3 from J; bases not matched to a gene: 8. The DNA of the CDR3 is TGCGCCAGCAGCTGGACGGCGGGAGTAAAAGAGACCCAGTACTTC. This encodes CASSWTAGVKETQYF.

This clonotype has a handful of counts. The chain recombines TRBV6-1 with TRBJ2-7, with TRBD2 as a possible D gene (6 bases). The CDR3 sequence is 16 residues long. V dropped 5 bases and J dropped 7 bases, with 24 bases sitting between them. Germline CDR1 reads MNHNS; CDR2 reads SASEGT. For the CDR3, the DNA is TGTGCCAGCAGTCCCAACCGACGGGGGTGGGTTAGGGAGCAGTACTTC. Translating gives CASSPNRRGWVREQYF.

At least ten counts were recorded for this clonotype. This chain connects TRBV29-1 to TRBJ2-3; D remains ambiguous. Germline CDR1 is SQVTM and CDR2 is ANQGSEA. V was pared by 4 bases and J by 2 bases, with 13 bases between. This CDR3 has 14 amino acids. The DNA of the CDR3 is TGCAGCGTTGGTGCAGGCCCCTCCACAGATACGCAGTATTTT. As protein: CSVGAGPSTDTQYF.

This clonotype was counted many times. The V gene is TRBV29-1, the J gene TRBJ1-1; D is ambiguous. CDR1 is SQVTM and CDR2 is ANQGSEA in the germline V gene. The germline V and J ends were trimmed by 2 bases and 1 base, with 11 bases remaining between them. The CDR3 runs 14 residues. The CDR3 bases are TGCAGCGTTGAAAACGACCGAGAGAACACTGAAGCTTTCTTT. The encoded protein is CSVENDRENTEAFF.

As for this clonotype: Just one base apart from a much larger clone, this may be a read error. This chain links TRBV11-2 with TRBJ2-7; D ambiguous. The germline V gene has CDR1 SGHAT and CDR2 FQNNGV. The CDR3 runs 13 residues. CDR3 DNA sequence: TGTGCCAGCAGCTTAGTCCGAGCCTACGACCAGTACTTC. Its protein is CASSLVRAYDQYF.

The sample holds many counts of this clonotype. V is TRBV6-2 or TRBV6-3 and J is TRBJ1-1; D is perhaps TRBD1 (5 bases). The CDR3 length is 14 residues. Trimming removed 7 bases from V and 4 bases from J, with 16 bases in between. Germline assignment: CDR1 MNHEY and CDR2 SVGEGT. As DNA, the CDR3 is TGTGCCAGCAACCCCAGTGGGGGTGGCACTGAAGCTTTCTTT. This translates into CASNPSGGGTEAFF.

The rearrangement links TRBV20-1 to TRBJ2-4; TRBD2 matches at 9 bases. The CDR3 has 17 amino acids. V trimming: 0 bases; J trimming: 4 bases; junction bases outside the gene matches: 10. Germline V gene sequence: CDR1 DFQATT, CDR2 SNEGSKA (reference sequence). CDR3 DNA sequence: TGCAGTGCTAGAGATCGCCTCCAAGCGGGAGGAAAAAACATTCAGTACTTC. It yields the protein CSARDRLQAGGKNIQYF.

This clonotype came up many times. This sequence joins TRBV11-3 and TRBJ2-7; D unclear. This CDR3 is built from 14 residues. Per germline, CDR1 SGHNT and CDR2 YENEEA. Trimming took off 1 base at V and 0 bases at J, with 7 bases between the two ends. CDR3 nucleotide sequence: TGTGCCAGCAGCTTAGGCTATAGCTCCTACGAGCAGTACTTC. This codes for CASSLGYSSYEQYF.

This sequence joins TRBV5-5 and TRBJ1-6, with D perhaps TRBD1 (6 bases). Trimming removed 2 bases at V and 9 bases at J, with 9 bases between. This CDR3 has 13 amino acids. Germline V gene lookup returns CDR1 SGHKS and CDR2 YYEKEE (reference sequence). The CDR3 nucleotides read TGTGCCAGCAGCTTAGCAGGGGCTTCACCCCTCCACTTT. It codes for CASSLAGASPLHF.

A word on this clonotype: A read error is possible here, since a much larger clone lies one base away. The chain has TRBV9 and TRBJ2-1, with D possibly called TRBD1 or TRBD2 (5 bases each). Near its end, the DNA agrees better with TRBJ2-5, so the J call may be wrong. This CDR3 spans 14 amino acids. The germline V gene encodes CDR1 SGDLS and CDR2 YYNGEE. Here the CDR3 DNA reads TGTGCCAGCAGCGTAGGAGGGGCGCAAGGGACCCAGTACTTC. Amino acids: CASSVGGAQGTQYF.

This clonotype was counted ten times or more. The V gene is TRBV28, the J gene TRBJ2-7; D gene ambiguous. The V gene's germline CDR1 is MDHEN and CDR2 SYDVKM. Trimming shortened V by 5 bases and J by 2 bases, and 10 bases separated the two germline ends. The CDR3 runs to 13 residues. The CDR3 DNA is TGTGCCAGCAGTGTCAATACAGCCTACGAGCAGTACTTC. Amino acids: CASSVNTAYEQYF. Full variable domain (remainder filled in from reference TRBV28 and TRBJ2-7): DVKVTQSSRYLVKRTGEKVFLECVQDMDHENMFWYRQDPGLGLRLIYFSYDVKMKEKGDIPEGYSVSREKKERFSLILESASTNQTSMYLCASSVNTAYEQYFGPGTRLTVT.

This clonotype was observed many times. The chain has TRBV9 and TRBJ2-3; 7 bases fit TRBD2. Germline V gives CDR1 SGDLS, CDR2 YYNGEE. Losses at the gene ends were 4 bases for V and 9 bases for J; bases not matched to a gene: 14. This CDR3 has 15 amino acids. The CDR3 DNA reads as TGTGCCAGCAGCCTGGGGGGGAGTATCTCTTACACGCAGTATTTT. Amino acids: CASSLGGSISYTQYF.

Many counts were recorded for this clonotype. The rearrangement links TRBV5-1 to TRBJ2-7; D is perhaps TRBD1 or TRBD2 (5 bases each). CDR3 size: 14 residues. V was shortened by 3 bases and J by 6 bases, with 16 bases between the two germline ends. Germline-derived CDR1 and CDR2 are SGHRS and YFSETQ. The CDR3 here is CASSSPGTAREQYF. CDR3 nucleotide sequence: TGCGCCAGCAGCTCTCCTGGGACCGCACGCGAGCAGTACTTC.

This clonotype has a count of ten or more. This sequence joins TRBV5-6 and TRBJ2-5; D gene unclear. The CDR3 runs 14 residues. The germline V and J ends were trimmed by 0 bases and 1 base, with 7 bases remaining between them. Looked up from germline, CDR1 is SGHDT and CDR2 is YYEEEE. CDR3 residues: CASSLAGSQETQYF. The DNA of the CDR3 is TGTGCCAGCAGCTTGGCCGGCAGCCAAGAGACCCAGTACTTC.

V usage is TRBV20-1 and J usage is TRBJ1-4; 9 bases are shared with TRBD1. V was pared by 5 bases and J by 8 bases, with 6 bases of the junction left unmatched. CDR1 is DFQATT, CDR2 SNEGSKA, per germline (reference sequence). This CDR3 is 13 amino acids long. The CDR3 reads CSAGDRGGEKLFF. The CDR3 DNA is TGCAGTGCTGGTGACAGGGGGGGAGAAAAACTGTTTTTT.

This clonotype was counted at least ten times. V and J are TRBV2 and TRBJ1-2; D is perhaps TRBD1 (5 bases). Germline values: CDR1 SNHLY, CDR2 FYNNEI. The CDR3 spans 13 residues. Trimming removed 2 bases at V and 4 bases at J, with 8 bases between. Written as DNA, the CDR3 is TGTGCCAGCAGTGAAACACAGGTCTATGGCTACACCTTC. Its translation is CASSETQVYGYTF. Full variable domain (missing parts from reference TRBV2 and TRBJ1-2): EPEVTQTPSHQVTQMGQEVILRCVPISNHLYFYWYRQILGQKVEFLVSFYNNEISEKSEIFDDQFSVERPDGSNFTLKIRSTKLEDSAMYFCASSETQVYGYTFGSGTRLTVV.

This clonotype was detected many times. The chain employs TRBV28 and TRBJ2-5, with a tentative D call TRBD2 (5 bases). Looked up from germline, CDR1 is MDHEN and CDR2 is SYDVKM. This CDR3 is 14 amino acids long. Trimming took 5 bases from V and 7 from J, leaving 17 bases between them. DNA for the CDR3: TGTGCCAGCAGTCCTCCATCGGGGTTGGGGACCCAGTACTTC. This codes for CASSPPSGLGTQYF.

This clonotype has ten or more counts. This chain joins TRBV12-3 or TRBV12-4 and TRBJ2-2, with D perhaps matching TRBD1 or TRBD2 (5 bases each). The CDR3 is 15 amino acids. With 6 bases removed from V and 4 bases from J, the gap between germline ends came to 15 bases. The CDR3 coding sequence is TGTGCCAGCAGGCGGGTGGGGCGCAGCACCGGGGAGCTGTTTTTT. It translates to CASRRVGRSTGELFF.